The next 8 T cell receptor beta chains were all read from a single sample in a study of vaccination effects on CD4 cells after COVID-19. Sequencing used immunoSEQ multiplex PCR; TCRdb keeps in-frame clones, though not all of them. Here the sample spans 40,000 to 45,000 clones, approximately 80% being singletons. Sequencing in the ViraFEST assay came after antigen-specific CD4+ T cells had been expanded with viral peptide pools, which were used to stimulate PBMC. Once cultured for approximately eleven days, the cells underwent separation to obtain CD4+ T cells. The healthy vaccine recipients, who had no prior SARS-CoV-2 infection, showed negative nucleocapsid antibodies. These TCRs are of unknown antigen specificity. The sample was CD4+ T cells from PBMCs cultured with HCoV-NL63 spike peptides, taken before COVID-19 vaccination. The receptors derive from a human donor who received a COVID-19 vaccine.

This clone showed up just a few times. The chain joins TRBV19 to TRBJ1-5; D is ambiguous. Germline V lookup: CDR1 LNHDA, CDR2 SQIVND (reference sequence). The V end was cut by 3 bases, the J end by 2 bases, with 14 bases between. The CDR3 is 16 residues long. CDR3 region: CASSISLGIGNQPQHF. The DNA for the CDR3 is TGTGCCAGTAGTATTTCACTGGGGATAGGCAATCAGCCCCAGCATTTT.

V gene TRBV19 combines with J gene TRBJ1-5; D is unclear. Germline CDR1 LNHDA, CDR2 SQIVND (reference sequence). The CDR3 spans 13 residues. V lost 6 bases and J lost 5, with 11 bases in between. The CDR3 DNA is TGTGCCAGTAGCCCAGGAAACTATCAGCCCCAGCATTTT. Translating gives CASSPGNYQPQHF.

This clone occurred a few times. This sequence joins TRBV5-1 and TRBJ2-5, with D hard to call. The CDR3 spans 13 residues. The V end was cut by 0 bases, the J end by 3 bases, with 6 bases between. Looked up from germline, CDR1 is SGHRS and CDR2 is YFSETQ. The CDR3 is CASSLVREETQYF. Here the CDR3 DNA reads TGCGCCAGCAGCTTGGTCCGAGAAGAGACCCAGTACTTC.

V usage is TRBV9 and J usage is TRBJ1-5; the match to TRBD1 covers 7 bases. The V gene end was trimmed by 4 bases and the J gene end by 5 bases; junction bases not matched to a gene: 6. CDR1 SGDLS and CDR2 YYNGEE come from the germline V gene. The CDR3 contains 14 residues. The CDR3 here is CASSLQGVDQPQHF. Written as DNA, the CDR3 is TGTGCCAGCAGCCTCCAGGGGGTAGATCAGCCCCAGCATTTT.

This chain links TRBV2 with TRBJ2-3, with D possibly being TRBD2 (6 bases). Trimming shortened V by 10 bases and J by 4 bases, and 15 bases separated the two germline ends. In germline, CDR1 is SNHLY, CDR2 FYNNEI. The CDR3 spans 13 residues. CDR3 nucleotide sequence: TGTGCCACGCGGGGACGGCCAGCAGATACGCAGTATTTT. Its translation is CATRGRPADTQYF.

J is TRBJ2-7 and V is TRBV7-9, with D possibly matching TRBD1 (6 bases). Trimming took off 4 bases at V and 0 bases at J, with 13 bases between the two ends. Germline V CDR1 and CDR2: SEHNR, FQNEAQ (reference sequence). This CDR3 comprises 15 residues. CDR3 sequence (DNA): TGTGCCAGCAGCTGGACAGCCCAGAGCTCCTACGAGCAGTACGTC. It yields the protein CASSWTAQSSYEQYV.

A few counts support this clone. The rearrangement uses TRBV14 and TRBJ2-3; D gene uncertain. Trimming shortened V by 2 bases and J by 6 bases, and 3 bases separated the two germline ends. Germline CDR1 reads SGHDN; CDR2 reads FVKESK. The CDR3 extends over 11 amino acids. CDR3 in amino acids: CASSQFDTQYF. Here the CDR3 DNA reads TGTGCCAGCAGCCAATTTGATACGCAGTATTTT.

V gene TRBV27 combines with J gene TRBJ1-4, with D tentatively TRBD1 (5 bases). V lost 1 base, J lost 7 bases, and 10 bases lay in between. The length of the CDR3 is 14 residues. Germline-derived CDR1 and CDR2 are MNHEY and SMNVEV (reference sequence). The CDR3 loop is CASSLLGRGEKLFF. CDR3 in DNA: TGTGCCAGCAGTTTATTGGGGCGCGGTGAAAAACTGTTTTTT.